This TCR beta chain was captured in a study of blood T cell repertoires in COVID-19. The wider study: The analysed material was cDNA or gDNA that came from T cells, B-cell-depleted T cells, or PBMCs.

Assay used: immunoSEQ multiplex PCR; TCRdb lists only in-frame clones, some missing. Among about 100,000 clones listed, around nine tenths were seen once. Germline CDR1 ENHRY, CDR2 SYGVKD. The CDR3 has 15 amino acids. With V trimmed by 4 bases and J by 3 bases, 7 bases remained unmatched. The genes are TRBV10-3 and TRBJ2-7; 9 bases match TRBD1. This clonotype was sampled from a man aged 50-60 years with acute or convalescent COVID-19. Sequencing input: peripheral blood. The CDR3 sequence is CAISGRDRVDYEQYF. The CDR3 DNA reads as TGTGCCATCAGTGGGCGGGACAGGGTAGACTACGAGCAGTACTTC.